The 2 T cell receptor beta chains in this list originate from one sample, sequenced in a study of T cell clusters in autoimmune cytopenias. TRB rearrangements were amplified by touch-down multiplex PCR with mixed TRB-A/B primers. TCRdb re-called the multiplex PCR reads; every CDR3 protein appears as one record, without DNA. This sample's clone table lists about 6,600 distinct CDR3 sequences. TRB was amplified from 250 ng of peripheral blood genomic DNA per sample. The sample comprised peripheral blood. These receptors all stem from a human donor with an autoimmune cytopenia or autoimmune hepatitis (not recorded which).

The chain recombines TRBV12-3 or TRBV12-4 with TRBJ2-5; checking the TCRdb D call of TRBD1 is not possible without DNA. The CDR3 sequence is 17 residues long. The CDR3 sequence: CASSLMGTGPGRETQYF.

This clonotype is medium-sized by frequency. CDR3 loop: CASSPNTGDEQYF. The chain carries TRBV18 and TRBJ2-7; TCRdb calls TRBD1, which cannot be checked without DNA. The V gene's germline CDR1 is KGHSH and CDR2 LQKENI. The CDR3 consists of 13 residues.